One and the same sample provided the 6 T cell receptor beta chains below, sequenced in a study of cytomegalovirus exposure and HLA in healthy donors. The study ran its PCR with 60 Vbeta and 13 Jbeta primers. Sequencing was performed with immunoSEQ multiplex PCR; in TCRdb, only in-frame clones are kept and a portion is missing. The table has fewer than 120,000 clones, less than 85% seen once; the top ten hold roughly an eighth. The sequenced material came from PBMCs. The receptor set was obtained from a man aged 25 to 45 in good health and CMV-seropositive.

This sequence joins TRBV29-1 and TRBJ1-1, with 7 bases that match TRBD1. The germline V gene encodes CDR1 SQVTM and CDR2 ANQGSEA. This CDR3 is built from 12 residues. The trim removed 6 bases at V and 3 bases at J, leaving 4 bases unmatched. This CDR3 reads CSVGTVDTEAFF. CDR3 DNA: TGCAGCGTAGGGACAGTCGACACTGAAGCTTTCTTT.

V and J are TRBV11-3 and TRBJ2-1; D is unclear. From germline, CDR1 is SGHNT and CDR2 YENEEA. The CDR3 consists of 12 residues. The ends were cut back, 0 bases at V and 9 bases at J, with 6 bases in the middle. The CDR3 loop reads CASSLDTGEQFF. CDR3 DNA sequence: TGTGCCAGCAGCTTAGATACCGGTGAGCAGTTCTTC.

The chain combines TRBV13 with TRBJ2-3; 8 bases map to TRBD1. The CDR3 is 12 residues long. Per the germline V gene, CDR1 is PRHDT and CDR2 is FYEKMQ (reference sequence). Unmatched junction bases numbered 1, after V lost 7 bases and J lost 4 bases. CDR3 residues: CASNRGSDTQYF. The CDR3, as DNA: TGTGCCAGCAACAGGGGGTCAGATACGCAGTATTTT.

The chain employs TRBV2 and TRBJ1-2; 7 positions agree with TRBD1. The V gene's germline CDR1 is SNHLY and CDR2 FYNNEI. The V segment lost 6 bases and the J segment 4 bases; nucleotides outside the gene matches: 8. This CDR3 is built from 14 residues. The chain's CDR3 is CASRPGTDLYGYTF. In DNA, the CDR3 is TGTGCCAGCAGACCCGGGACAGATCTCTATGGCTACACCTTC.

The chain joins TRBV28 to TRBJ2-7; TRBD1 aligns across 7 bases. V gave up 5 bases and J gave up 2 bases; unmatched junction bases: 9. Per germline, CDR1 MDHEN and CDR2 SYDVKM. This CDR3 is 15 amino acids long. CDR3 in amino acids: CASSMDRPKAYEQYF. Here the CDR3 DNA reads TGTGCCAGCAGTATGGACAGGCCGAAGGCCTACGAGCAGTACTTC.

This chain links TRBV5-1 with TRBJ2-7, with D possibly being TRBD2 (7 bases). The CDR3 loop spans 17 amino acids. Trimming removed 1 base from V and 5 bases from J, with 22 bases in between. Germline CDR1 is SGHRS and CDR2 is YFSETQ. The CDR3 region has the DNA TGCGCCAGCAGCTTGTTATCCAGCGGGACATACGGGGACGAGCAGTACTTC. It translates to CASSLLSSGTYGDEQYF.